Given below is one T cell receptor (beta chain) in context. This sample is part of a study of T cell clones after liver transplantation. The wider study: Pre-transplant mixed lymphocyte reactions yielded third-party-reactive TCRbeta sequences as comparators for graft-donor-reactive sequences. At least one year of complete immunosuppression withdrawal without enzymes over twice normal defined tolerance. HCV positivity affected three of eight recipients; the rest lacked autoimmune or viral indications.

Only in-frame clones appear in the TCRdb table, and some are missing; sequencing was by immunoSEQ multiplex PCR. The sample lists around 110,000 clones, less than 95% seen once, with approximately 0.78% in the top ten. This CDR3 has 14 amino acids. The germline V gene has CDR1 SNHLY and CDR2 FYNNEI. Losses at the gene ends were 3 bases for V and 2 bases for J; bases not matched to a gene: 3. V and J are TRBV2 and TRBJ2-5; 7 bases match TRBD1. Sequenced here: CD4+ T cells from blood, sampled 12 months after liver transplant. This sequence originates from a human patient who received a liver transplant. Some T cells may trace back to the graft donor. Here the CDR3 reads CASSEDRYQETQYF. CDR3 sequence (DNA): TGTGCCAGCAGTGAGGACAGGTATCAAGAGACCCAGTACTTC.